A selection of T cell receptor beta chains follows, all from one sample in a study of Tregs in tolerant kidney transplant recipients. This table comes from immunoSEQ multiplex PCR, and its TCRdb copy is limited to in-frame clones, with some not included. Among more than 90,000 clones listed, over 85% were seen once. The sample was CD4+ T cells from blood (PBMCs), taken 12 months after the transplant. These receptors were obtained from a human patient who received a combined kidney and bone marrow transplant. Some T cells may be supplied by the graft donor. The CDR3 runs from the conserved cysteine through the conserved F or W. The order of the fields is clone size, V gene, D gene, J gene, CDR3 protein, CDR3 DNA. The D gene is left open where the match is weak. Clone sizes are given selectively: once, few, many, or a class where the clone is expanded.

clone size: .
V gene: TRBV19
D gene: .
J gene: TRBJ1-1
CDR3 protein: CASRQANTEAFF
CDR3 DNA: TGTGCCAGCCGACAGGCGAACACTGAAGCTTTCTTT

clone size: once
V gene: TRBV28
D gene: .
J gene: TRBJ1-4
CDR3 protein: CASSRGGGVGEKLFF
CDR3 DNA: TGTGCCAGCAGTCGCGGCGGGGGCGTCGGTGAAAAACTGTTTTTT

clone size: .
V gene: TRBV5-1
D gene: TRBD1
J gene: TRBJ2-5
CDR3 protein: CASSQPTGDQETQYF
CDR3 DNA: TGCGCCAGCAGCCAGCCGACAGGGGACCAAGAGACCCAGTACTTC

clone size: .
V gene: TRBV15
D gene: .
J gene: TRBJ1-4
CDR3 protein: CATSRGNMGGNEKLFF
CDR3 DNA: TGTGCCACCAGCAGAGGCAACATGGGAGGTAATGAAAAACTGTTTTTT

clone size: .
V gene: TRBV19
D gene: .
J gene: TRBJ2-7
CDR3 protein: CASSTRQVGYYEQYF
CDR3 DNA: TGTGCCAGTAGTACGAGACAGGTGGGGTACTACGAGCAGTACTTC

clone size: .
V gene: TRBV10-3
D gene: .
J gene: TRBJ2-3
CDR3 protein: CAISLGTATDTQYF
CDR3 DNA: TGTGCCATCAGTTTGGGGACTGCTACAGATACGCAGTATTTT

clone size: .
V gene: TRBV5-5
D gene: .
J gene: TRBJ2-7
CDR3 protein: CASSLVQGDEQYF
CDR3 DNA: TGTGCCAGCAGCTTGGTCCAGGGCGACGAGCAGTACTTC

clone size: .
V gene: TRBV2
D gene: .
J gene: TRBJ2-3
CDR3 protein: CASSTSGRELYF
CDR3 DNA: TGTGCCAGCAGTACGTCAGGGCGAGAGCTGTATTTT

clone size: .
V gene: TRBV11-2
D gene: TRBD1
J gene: TRBJ1-1
CDR3 protein: CASGALRGFTEAFF
CDR3 DNA: TGTGCCAGCGGCGCCCTCAGGGGGTTTACTGAAGCTTTCTTT

clone size: .
V gene: TRBV28
D gene: .
J gene: TRBJ1-1
CDR3 protein: CASRPGGTPEAFF
CDR3 DNA: TGTGCCAGCAGACCCGGAGGGACCCCTGAAGCTTTCTTT

clone size: .
V gene: TRBV7-3
D gene: TRBD1
J gene: TRBJ2-2
CDR3 protein: CASSRGQGNTGELFF
CDR3 DNA: TGTGCCAGCAGCCGAGGACAGGGAAACACCGGGGAGCTGTTTTTT

clone size: .
V gene: TRBV27
D gene: .
J gene: TRBJ2-1
CDR3 protein: CASSLSLQDTYNEQFF
CDR3 DNA: TGTGCCAGCAGTTTATCATTACAAGACACATACAATGAGCAGTTCTTC

clone size: .
V gene: TRBV7-2
D gene: .
J gene: TRBJ2-7
CDR3 protein: CASSLVPTYEQYF
CDR3 DNA: TGTGCCAGCAGCTTAGTACCGACTTACGAGCAGTACTTC

clone size: .
V gene: TRBV5-1
D gene: TRBD2
J gene: TRBJ2-5
CDR3 protein: CASSPSTLAGWYQETQYF
CDR3 DNA: TGCGCCAGCAGCCCGTCGACCTTAGCGGGATGGTACCAAGAGACCCAGTACTTC

clone size: once
V gene: TRBV18
D gene: .
J gene: TRBJ1-1
CDR3 protein: CASSLQTGRNTEAFF
CDR3 DNA: TGTGCCAGCTCGCTCCAGACAGGAAGGAACACTGAAGCTTTCTTT

clone size: .
V gene: TRBV4-1
D gene: .
J gene: TRBJ1-1
CDR3 protein: CASSRVDGAGVVGTEAFF
CDR3 DNA: TGCGCCAGCAGCCGCGTGGACGGGGCAGGGGTTGTCGGCACTGAAGCTTTCTTT

clone size: .
V gene: TRBV7-9
D gene: .
J gene: TRBJ2-1
CDR3 protein: CASSLKYRPGNEQFF
CDR3 DNA: TGTGCCAGCAGCTTAAAATACCGCCCGGGGAATGAGCAGTTCTTC

clone size: .
V gene: TRBV5-1
D gene: TRBD2
J gene: TRBJ2-1
CDR3 protein: CASSLGLAGDEQFF
CDR3 DNA: TGCGCCAGCAGCTTGGGTCTAGCGGGGGATGAGCAGTTCTTC

clone size: .
V gene: TRBV5-1
D gene: TRBD1
J gene: TRBJ2-1
CDR3 protein: CASSSGTGGHNEQFF
CDR3 DNA: TGCGCCAGCAGTTCCGGGACAGGAGGTCACAATGAGCAGTTCTTC

clone size: .
V gene: TRBV18
D gene: .
J gene: TRBJ2-5
CDR3 protein: CASSPPGETQYF
CDR3 DNA: TGTGCCAGCTCACCACCGGGCGAGACCCAGTACTTC

clone size: .
V gene: TRBV11-2
D gene: .
J gene: TRBJ2-7
CDR3 protein: CASSFGPGGYEQYF
CDR3 DNA: TGTGCCAGCAGCTTTGGGCCAGGGGGGTACGAGCAGTACTTC

clone size: .
V gene: TRBV5-6
D gene: .
J gene: TRBJ2-4
CDR3 protein: CASSGTGLDIQYF
CDR3 DNA: TGTGCCAGCAGCGGAACAGGGTTGGACATTCAGTACTTC

clone size: once
V gene: TRBV5-1
D gene: TRBD2
J gene: TRBJ2-3
CDR3 protein: CASSLVAGGTDTQYF
CDR3 DNA: TGCGCCAGCAGCTTGGTCGCGGGGGGCACAGATACGCAGTATTTT

clone size: .
V gene: TRBV4-3
D gene: TRBD1
J gene: TRBJ1-2
CDR3 protein: CASSLKGQGSMNYGYTF
CDR3 DNA: TGCGCCAGCAGCTTAAAGGGACAGGGATCGATGAACTATGGCTACACCTTC

clone size: few
V gene: TRBV6-1
D gene: TRBD1
J gene: TRBJ1-3
CDR3 protein: CASSLYGQGGNTIYF
CDR3 DNA: TGTGCCAGCAGTTTATATGGACAGGGTGGTAACACCATATATTTT

clone size: .
V gene: TRBV6-6
D gene: .
J gene: TRBJ2-7
CDR3 protein: CASSYFGQDSYEQYF
CDR3 DNA: TGTGCCAGCAGTTACTTCGGACAAGACTCCTACGAGCAGTACTTC

clone size: .
V gene: TRBV7-8
D gene: .
J gene: TRBJ2-4
CDR3 protein: CASSLGGSDIQYF
CDR3 DNA: TGTGCCAGCAGCTTAGGAGGGAGTGACATTCAGTACTTC

clone size: .
V gene: TRBV5-4
D gene: .
J gene: TRBJ2-7
CDR3 protein: CASSLGGVNFYEQYF
CDR3 DNA: TGTGCCAGCAGCTTGGGGGGAGTCAACTTCTACGAGCAGTACTTC

clone size: .
V gene: TRBV7-6
D gene: TRBD2
J gene: TRBJ2-7
CDR3 protein: CASSRRLAGDRYEQYF
CDR3 DNA: TGTGCCAGCAGCCGGCGGTTAGCGGGGGACCGCTACGAGCAGTACTTC

clone size: .
V gene: TRBV19
D gene: .
J gene: TRBJ2-3
CDR3 protein: CASSMGLTFGDTQYF
CDR3 DNA: TGTGCCAGTAGTATGGGACTTACCTTCGGTGATACGCAGTATTTT

clone size: .
V gene: TRBV11-3
D gene: .
J gene: TRBJ1-1
CDR3 protein: CASSLNRANTEAFF
CDR3 DNA: TGTGCCAGCAGCTTAAACAGGGCGAACACTGAAGCTTTCTTT

clone size: .
V gene: TRBV18
D gene: TRBD1
J gene: TRBJ2-7
CDR3 protein: CASSPGGRGQYEQYF
CDR3 DNA: TGTGCCAGCTCACCAGGGGGCAGGGGGCAGTACGAGCAGTACTTC

clone size: .
V gene: TRBV6-5
D gene: .
J gene: TRBJ1-2
CDR3 protein: CASNSERGLVRGYTF
CDR3 DNA: TGTGCCAGCAATTCGGAAAGGGGATTGGTACGTGGCTACACCTTC

clone size: .
V gene: TRBV4-3
D gene: TRBD1
J gene: TRBJ2-2
CDR3 protein: CASSQDPGRGLKNTGELFF
CDR3 DNA: TGCGCCAGCAGCCAAGATCCTGGAAGGGGGCTTAAAAACACCGGGGAGCTGTTTTTT

clone size: .
V gene: TRBV30
D gene: TRBD1
J gene: TRBJ1-2
CDR3 protein: CAWSAGTGGNGYTF
CDR3 DNA: TGTGCCTGGAGTGCGGGGACAGGGGGTAATGGCTACACCTTC

clone size: once
V gene: TRBV7-2
D gene: TRBD2
J gene: TRBJ2-2
CDR3 protein: CASSLKSSGGEYTGELFF
CDR3 DNA: TGTGCCAGCAGCTTAAAGTCCAGCGGGGGGGAGTACACCGGGGAGCTGTTTTTT

clone size: .
V gene: TRBV9
D gene: .
J gene: TRBJ1-1
CDR3 protein: CASSVGVRLNTEAFF
CDR3 DNA: TGTGCCAGCAGCGTAGGGGTCAGGCTAAACACTGAAGCTTTCTTT

clone size: once
V gene: TRBV7-2
D gene: .
J gene: TRBJ2-2
CDR3 protein: CASSLAFANTGELFF
CDR3 DNA: TGTGCCAGCAGCCTAGCATTCGCGAACACCGGGGAGCTGTTTTTT

clone size: .
V gene: TRBV6-5
D gene: TRBD2
J gene: TRBJ2-3
CDR3 protein: CASSSRLAGVDTQYF
CDR3 DNA: TGTGCCAGCAGTTCTAGGCTAGCGGGAGTGGATACGCAGTATTTT